What follows are 10 T cell receptor beta chains derived from one specimen sequenced in a study of vaccination effects on CD4 cells after COVID-19. Repertoires were generated with immunoSEQ multiplex PCR, while TCRdb's copy carries only in-frame clones and drops some. In the table there are tens of thousands of clones, 73% of which are singletons. A 10-day culture period preceded the isolation of CD4+ T cells. As their vaccination, participants received two doses of either BNT162b2 or mRNA-1273. For these receptors, no antigen is known. The specimen comprised CD4+ T cells from PBMCs cultured without peptide, sampled after COVID-19 vaccination. The source of these receptors is a human donor who received a COVID-19 vaccine.

This clone was recorded once. This chain joins TRBV11-2 and TRBJ2-5, with D possibly TRBD1 on 5 matching bases. V shed 5 bases and J shed 2 bases, with 15 bases lying between them. This CDR3 is built from 15 residues. Germline CDR1 and CDR2: SGHAT and FQNNGV. The CDR3 reads CASSKTWTNQETQYF. The DNA of the CDR3 is TGTGCCAGCAGCAAAACTTGGACAAATCAAGAGACCCAGTACTTC.

V gene TRBV19 combines with J gene TRBJ1-2; no reliable D call. This CDR3 has 14 amino acids. Trimming shortened V by 4 bases and J by 1 base, and 10 bases separated the two germline ends. Germline assignment: CDR1 LNHDA and CDR2 SQIVND (reference sequence). Here the CDR3 DNA reads TGTGCCAGTAGTAGGCCAGAGAGTAACTATGGCTACACCTTC. This translates into CASSRPESNYGYTF.

The chain has TRBV27 and TRBJ2-3; weak D call: TRBD1 (6 bases). There are 17 residues in the CDR3. The germline V gene has CDR1 MNHEY and CDR2 SMNVEV (reference sequence). V shed 6 bases and J shed 2 bases, with 21 bases lying between them. The CDR3 DNA reads as TGTGCCAGCAGGGGCCGGGACACCACACCAATCACAGATACGCAGTATTTT. It yields the protein CASRGRDTTPITDTQYF.

CDR3: CASSLSGVSNQPQHF. The CDR3 region has the DNA TGTGCCAGCAGTTTATCAGGGGTTAGCAATCAGCCCCAGCATTTT. The chain has TRBV27 and TRBJ1-5; maybe TRBD1 (5 bases). Trimming took off 0 bases at V and 0 bases at J, with 6 bases between the two ends. Germline CDR1 and CDR2: MNHEY and SMNVEV (reference sequence). CDR3 length: 15 amino acids.

V usage is TRBV19 and J usage is TRBJ2-5, with D perhaps matching TRBD1 (5 bases). CDR1 LNHDA and CDR2 SQIVND come from the germline V gene (reference sequence). The V end was cut by 3 bases, the J end by 1 base, with 9 bases between. The CDR3 has 14 amino acids. For the CDR3, the DNA is TGTGCCAGTAGTATCGGACATCCCCAAGAGACCCAGTACTTC. Translation gives CASSIGHPQETQYF.

This clone is medium-sized in the sample. The chain joins TRBV9 to TRBJ1-2, with D hard to call. The CDR3 contains 15 residues. Germline CDR1 is SGDLS and CDR2 is YYNGEE. V was pared by 0 bases and J by 0 bases, with 9 bases between. The CDR3 nucleotides read TGTGCCAGCAGCGTAGTACCGGATTCTAACTATGGCTACACCTTC. The encoded protein is CASSVVPDSNYGYTF.

The rearrangement uses TRBV4-3 and TRBJ2-1; no clear D gene. The CDR3 has 14 residues. Trimming shortened V by 1 base and J by 6 bases, and 10 bases separated the two germline ends. CDR1 is LGHNA and CDR2 is YSLEER in the germline V gene. CDR3 coding DNA: TGCGCCAGCAGCCAAGTATCCCCTAGCAATGAGCAGTTCTTC. It yields the protein CASSQVSPSNEQFF.

The chain has TRBV6-5 and TRBJ2-1; weak D call: TRBD1 (5 bases). CDR3 length: 13 residues. V lost 6 bases and J lost 13, with 19 bases in between. The germline V gene encodes CDR1 MNHEY and CDR2 SVGAGI. The CDR3 sequence: CASRDTGSKAQFF. Written as DNA, the CDR3 is TGTGCCAGCAGGGACACCGGCTCAAAAGCTCAGTTCTTC.

CDR3 in amino acids: CASSLVVARDYSGNTIYF. The CDR3 DNA sequence: TGTGCCAGCAGCTTAGTAGTGGCCAGGGATTACTCTGGAAACACCATATATTTT. The chain links TRBV7-2 to TRBJ1-3; possibly TRBD1 for D (5 bases). V shed 1 base and J shed 0 bases, with 16 bases lying between them. Looked up from germline, CDR1 is SGHTA and CDR2 is FQGNSA. The CDR3 is made up of 18 amino acids.

V and J are TRBV5-1 and TRBJ2-3, with 8 nucleotides matching TRBD1. J was trimmed by 6 bases and V by 0 bases; bases with no gene match: 6. Germline V gene data show CDR1 as SGHRS and CDR2 as YFSETQ. The CDR3 spans 15 residues. This CDR3 is CASSLAAGGRDTQYF. CDR3 sequence (DNA): TGCGCCAGCAGCTTGGCCGCAGGGGGCAGGGATACGCAGTATTTT.